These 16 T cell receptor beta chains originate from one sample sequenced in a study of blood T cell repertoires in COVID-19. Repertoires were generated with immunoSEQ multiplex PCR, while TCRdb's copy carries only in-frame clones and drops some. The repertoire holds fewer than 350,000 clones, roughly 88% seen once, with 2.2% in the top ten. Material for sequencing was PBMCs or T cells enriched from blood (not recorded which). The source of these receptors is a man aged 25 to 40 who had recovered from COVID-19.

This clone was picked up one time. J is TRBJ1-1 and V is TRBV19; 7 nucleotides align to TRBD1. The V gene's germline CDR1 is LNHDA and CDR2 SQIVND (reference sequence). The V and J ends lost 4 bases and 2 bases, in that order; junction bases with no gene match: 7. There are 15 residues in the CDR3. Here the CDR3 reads CASSNTYRGNTEAFF. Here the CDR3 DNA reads TGTGCCAGTAGTAATACCTACAGGGGTAACACTGAAGCTTTCTTT.

The CDR3 here is CASSRETGEQYF. The CDR3 nucleotides are TGTGCCAGCAGCCGGGAGACAGGGGAGCAGTACTTC. V usage is TRBV3-1 (or the pseudogene TRBV3-2) and J usage is TRBJ2-7; 7 bases are shared with TRBD1. Germline V gives CDR1 LGHDT, CDR2 YNNKEL (reference sequence). The CDR3 contains 12 residues. The ends lost 4 bases at V and 7 bases at J; junction bases unmatched: 4.

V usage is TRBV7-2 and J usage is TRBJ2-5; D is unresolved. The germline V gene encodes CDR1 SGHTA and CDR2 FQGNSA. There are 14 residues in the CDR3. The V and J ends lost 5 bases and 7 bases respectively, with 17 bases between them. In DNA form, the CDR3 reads TGTGCCAGCAGCATCTACCCCCCCCGTCGGACCCAGTACTTC. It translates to CASSIYPPRRTQYF.

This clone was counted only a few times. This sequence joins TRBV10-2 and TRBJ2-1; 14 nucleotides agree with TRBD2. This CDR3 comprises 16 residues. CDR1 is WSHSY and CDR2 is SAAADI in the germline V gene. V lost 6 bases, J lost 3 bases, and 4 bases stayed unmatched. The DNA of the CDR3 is TGCGCCAGCAGACGGACTAGCGGGGGGCACTACAATGAGCAGTTCTTC. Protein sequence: CASRRTSGGHYNEQFF.

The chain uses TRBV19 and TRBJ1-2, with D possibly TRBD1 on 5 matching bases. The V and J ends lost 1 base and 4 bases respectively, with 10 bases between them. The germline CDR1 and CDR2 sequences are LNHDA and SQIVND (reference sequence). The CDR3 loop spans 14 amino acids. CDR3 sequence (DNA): TGTGCCAGTAGTATAGTGACAGCTTCCTATGGCTACACCTTC. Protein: CASSIVTASYGYTF. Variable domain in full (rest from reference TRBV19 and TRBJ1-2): DGGITQSPKYLFRKEGQNVTLSCEQNLNHDAMYWYRQDPGQGLRLIYYSQIVNDFQKGDIAEGYSVSREKKESFPLTVTSAQKNPTAFYLCASSIVTASYGYTFGSGTRLTVV.

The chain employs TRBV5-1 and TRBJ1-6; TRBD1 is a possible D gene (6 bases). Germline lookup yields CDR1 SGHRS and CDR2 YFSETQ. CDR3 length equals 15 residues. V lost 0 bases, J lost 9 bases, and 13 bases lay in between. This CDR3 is CASSLGGQFGSPLHF. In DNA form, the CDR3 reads TGCGCCAGCAGCTTGGGAGGACAGTTTGGTTCACCCCTCCACTTT. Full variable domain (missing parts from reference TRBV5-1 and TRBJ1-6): KAGVTQTPRYLIKTRGQQVTLSCSPISGHRSVSWYQQTPGQGLQFLFEYFSETQRNKGNFPGRFSGRQFSNSRSEMNVSTLELGDSALYLCASSLGGQFGSPLHFGNGTRLTVT.

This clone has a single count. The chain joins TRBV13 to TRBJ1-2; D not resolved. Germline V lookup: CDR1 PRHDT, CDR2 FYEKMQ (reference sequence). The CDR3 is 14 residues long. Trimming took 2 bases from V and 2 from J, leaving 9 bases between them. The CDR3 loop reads CASSLIGRNYGYTF. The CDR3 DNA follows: TGTGCCAGCAGCTTAATAGGGAGGAACTATGGCTACACCTTC.

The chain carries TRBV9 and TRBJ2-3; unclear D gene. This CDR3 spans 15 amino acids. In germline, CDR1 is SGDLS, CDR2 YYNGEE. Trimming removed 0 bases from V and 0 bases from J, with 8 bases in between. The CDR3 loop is CASSVGGRSTDTQYF. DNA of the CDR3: TGTGCCAGCAGCGTAGGTGGCAGGAGCACAGATACGCAGTATTTT.

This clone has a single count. This CDR3 reads CASSYGRTAPLHF. CDR3 bases: TGTGCCAGCAGTTACGGTCGGACAGCACCCCTCCACTTT. This chain uses TRBV6-2 or TRBV6-3 with TRBJ1-6, with D perhaps TRBD1 (6 bases). The CDR3 loop spans 13 amino acids. Trimming pared 2 bases from V and 11 bases from J, leaving 10 bases between. The germline gives CDR1 MNHEY, CDR2 SVGEGT.

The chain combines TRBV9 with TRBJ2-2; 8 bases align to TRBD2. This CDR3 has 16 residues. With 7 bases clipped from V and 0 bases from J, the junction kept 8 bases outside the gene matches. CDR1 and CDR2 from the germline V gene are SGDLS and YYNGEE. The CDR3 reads CASEARGVSNTGELFF. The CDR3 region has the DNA TGTGCCAGCGAAGCGCGGGGGGTATCGAACACCGGGGAGCTGTTTTTT.

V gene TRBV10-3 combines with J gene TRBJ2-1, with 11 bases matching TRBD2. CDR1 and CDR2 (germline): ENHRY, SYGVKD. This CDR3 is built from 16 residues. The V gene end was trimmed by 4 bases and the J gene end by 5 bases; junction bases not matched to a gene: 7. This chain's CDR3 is CAISAPSGGFNNEQFF. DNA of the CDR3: TGTGCCATCAGTGCGCCTAGCGGGGGGTTTAACAATGAGCAGTTCTTC.

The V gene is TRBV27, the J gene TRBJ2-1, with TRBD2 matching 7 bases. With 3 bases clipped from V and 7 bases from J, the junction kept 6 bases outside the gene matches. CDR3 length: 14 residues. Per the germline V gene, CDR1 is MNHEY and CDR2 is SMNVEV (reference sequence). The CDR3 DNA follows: TGTGCCAGCAGTTTGGAGCGGGGTCTTAATGAGCAGTTCTTC. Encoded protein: CASSLERGLNEQFF.

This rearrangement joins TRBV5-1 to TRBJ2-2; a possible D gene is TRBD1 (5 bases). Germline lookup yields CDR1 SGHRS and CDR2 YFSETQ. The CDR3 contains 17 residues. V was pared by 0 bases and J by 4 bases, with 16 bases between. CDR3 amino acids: CASSLVGSTDVTGELFF. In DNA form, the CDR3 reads TGCGCCAGCAGCTTGGTAGGATCGACAGACGTCACCGGGGAGCTGTTTTTT.

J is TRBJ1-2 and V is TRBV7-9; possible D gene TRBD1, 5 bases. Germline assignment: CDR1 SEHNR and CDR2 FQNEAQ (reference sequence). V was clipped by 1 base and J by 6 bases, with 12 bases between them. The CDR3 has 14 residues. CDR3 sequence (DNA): TGTGCCAGCAGCTTAGGAGGGGACTGGCATGGCTACACCTTC. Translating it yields CASSLGGDWHGYTF.

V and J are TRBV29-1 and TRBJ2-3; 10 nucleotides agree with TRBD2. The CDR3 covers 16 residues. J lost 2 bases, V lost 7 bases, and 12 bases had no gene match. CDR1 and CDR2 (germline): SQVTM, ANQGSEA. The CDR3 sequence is CSARLLAGDNTDTQYF. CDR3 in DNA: TGCAGCGCGAGGTTGCTAGCGGGGGACAACACAGATACGCAGTATTTT.

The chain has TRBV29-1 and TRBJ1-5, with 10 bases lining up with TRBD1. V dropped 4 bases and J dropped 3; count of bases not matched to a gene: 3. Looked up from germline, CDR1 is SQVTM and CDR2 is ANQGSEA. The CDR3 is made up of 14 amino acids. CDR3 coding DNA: TGCAGCGTTGTCGGGACAGGGGTCAATCAGCCCCAGCATTTT. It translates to CSVVGTGVNQPQHF.